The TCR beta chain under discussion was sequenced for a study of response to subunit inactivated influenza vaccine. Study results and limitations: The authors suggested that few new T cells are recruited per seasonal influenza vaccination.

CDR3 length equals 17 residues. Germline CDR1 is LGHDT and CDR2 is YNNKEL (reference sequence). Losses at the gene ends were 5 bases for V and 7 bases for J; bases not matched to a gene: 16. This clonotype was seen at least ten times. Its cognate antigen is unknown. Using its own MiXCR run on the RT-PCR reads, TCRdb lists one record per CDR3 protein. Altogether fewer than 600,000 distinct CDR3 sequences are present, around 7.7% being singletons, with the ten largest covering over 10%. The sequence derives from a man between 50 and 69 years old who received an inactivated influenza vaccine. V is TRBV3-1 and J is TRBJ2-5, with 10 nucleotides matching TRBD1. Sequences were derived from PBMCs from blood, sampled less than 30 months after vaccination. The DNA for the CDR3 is TGTGCCAGCAGCTCCTGGACAGGGGGTTACCTGGACGGGACCCAGTACTTC. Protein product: CASSSWTGGYLDGTQYF.